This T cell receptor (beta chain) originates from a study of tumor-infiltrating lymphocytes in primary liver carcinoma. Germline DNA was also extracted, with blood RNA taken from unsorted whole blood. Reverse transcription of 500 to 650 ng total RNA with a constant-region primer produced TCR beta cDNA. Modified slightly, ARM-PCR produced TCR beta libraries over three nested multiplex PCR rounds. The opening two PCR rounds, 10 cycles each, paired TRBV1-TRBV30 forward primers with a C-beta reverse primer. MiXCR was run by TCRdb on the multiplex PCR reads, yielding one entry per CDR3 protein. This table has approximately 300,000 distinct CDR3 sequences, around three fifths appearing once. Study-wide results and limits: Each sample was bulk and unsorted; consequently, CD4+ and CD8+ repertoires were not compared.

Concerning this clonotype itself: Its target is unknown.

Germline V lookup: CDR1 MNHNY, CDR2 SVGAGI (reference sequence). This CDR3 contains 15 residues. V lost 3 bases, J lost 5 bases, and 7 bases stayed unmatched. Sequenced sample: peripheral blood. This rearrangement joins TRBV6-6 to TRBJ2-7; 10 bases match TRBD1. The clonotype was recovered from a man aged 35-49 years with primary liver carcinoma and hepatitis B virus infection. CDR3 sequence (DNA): TGTGCCAGCAGTTATTCGGGACAGGGGACCAACGAGCAGTACTTC. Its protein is CASSYSGQGTNEQYF.